The 13 T cell receptor beta chains below come from one sample, sequenced in a study of CD8 T cells in Susac syndrome. RNA totalling about 0.45 to 1 ug underwent reverse transcription with random hexamers. MiXCR, run by TCRdb on the immunoSEQ multiplex PCR reads, gives a single entry per CDR3 protein. The sample lists some 300,000 distinct CDR3 sequences; approximately 85% were seen once. The sample was CD8+ T cells from PBMCs. The receptors shown here come from a human donor with multiple sclerosis.

This chain connects TRBV4-1 to TRBJ1-1; D gene uncertain. Germline CDR1 reads MGHRA; CDR2 reads YSYEKL. Trimming removed 4 bases from V and 0 bases from J, with 12 bases in between. The CDR3 consists of 15 residues. The CDR3 DNA follows: TGCGCCAGCAGCCCCGGCGGGGATTTGAACACTGAAGCTTTCTTT. This encodes CASSPGGDLNTEAFF.

The rearrangement links TRBV19 to TRBJ2-1, with D tentatively TRBD2 (5 bases). CDR3 size: 14 residues. The germline V and J ends were trimmed by 3 bases and 2 bases, with 8 bases remaining between them. The germline gives CDR1 LNHDA, CDR2 SQIVND (reference sequence). CDR3 protein: CASSIYGTYNEQFF. The CDR3 bases are TGTGCCAGTAGTATCTACGGGACCTACAATGAGCAGTTCTTC. The complete variable domain, with remaining parts taken from reference TRBV19 and TRBJ2-1, reads DGGITQSPKYLFRKEGQNVTLSCEQNLNHDAMYWYRQDPGQGLRLIYYSQIVNDFQKGDIAEGYSVSREKKESFPLTVTSAQKNPTAFYLCASSIYGTYNEQFFGPGTRLTVL.

This clonotype was counted between two and nine times. The genes are TRBV11-2 and TRBJ2-3; D is perhaps TRBD2 (6 bases). Looked up from germline, CDR1 is SGHAT and CDR2 is FQNNGV. V was shortened by 1 base and J by 7 bases, with 15 bases between the two germline ends. The length of the CDR3 is 15 residues. The CDR3 DNA reads TGTGCCAGCAGCTTAGTTAGCGGAGAGGGGAATACGCAGTATTTT. Translated: CASSLVSGEGNTQYF.

The CDR3 DNA sequence: TGTGCCAGCAGCTTGGCCGAGGAGGGGGCGGGTCAGCCCCAGCATTTT. Translated, it gives CASSLAEEGAGQPQHF. V is TRBV5-6 and J is TRBJ1-5, with 7 bases aligning to TRBD1. Unmatched junction bases numbered 9, after V lost 0 bases and J lost 6 bases. Germline values: CDR1 SGHDT, CDR2 YYEEEE. The CDR3 runs to 16 residues.

As regards this clonotype: One end of the junction fails to match germline, which may point to a read error. This sequence joins TRBV7-7 and TRBJ2-5; 7 bases agree with TRBD1. The CDR3 covers 13 residues. Germline CDR1 reads SSHAT; CDR2 reads FNYEAQ (reference sequence). The CDR3 bases are TGTGCTAGCAGCGACAGGGCAGTAGAGACCCAGTACTTC. The encoded protein is CASSDRAVETQYF.

The chain carries TRBV27 and TRBJ2-1; D not certain. The CDR3 contains 15 residues. V was pared by 3 bases and J by 1 base, with 10 bases between. Germline assignment: CDR1 MNHEY and CDR2 SMNVEV (reference sequence). CDR3 in DNA: TGTGCCAGCAGTTTCGGGCCCACGTCCTACAATGAGCAGTTCTTC. This gives the protein CASSFGPTSYNEQFF.

Points on this clonotype: Lacking the conserved final phenylalanine or tryptophan, this CDR3 likely reflects a read error. The chain links TRBV15 to TRBJ1-2; D not resolved. Germline V gene sequence: CDR1 LNHNV, CDR2 YYDKDF (reference sequence). V was clipped by 5 bases and J by 3 bases, with 10 bases between them. CDR3 size: 13 residues. CDR3 in amino acids: CATSQRAHYGYTL. CDR3 coding DNA: TGTGCCACCAGCCAAAGGGCCCACTATGGCTACACCCTC.

This chain connects TRBV3-1 to TRBJ2-7; D is uncertain. This CDR3 contains 18 residues. Trimming removed 0 bases at V and 7 bases at J, with 25 bases between. Germline V lookup: CDR1 LGHDT, CDR2 YNNKEL (reference sequence). Here the CDR3 reads CASSQDRPLLRLNGEQYF. The CDR3 DNA reads as TGTGCCAGCAGCCAAGATCGCCCGCTATTGAGGCTTAATGGGGAGCAGTACTTC.

This chain uses TRBV9 with TRBJ2-7, with 10 bases lining up with TRBD2. With V trimmed by 4 bases and J by 4 bases, 8 bases remained unmatched. Germline V CDR1 and CDR2: SGDLS, YYNGEE. This CDR3 contains 15 residues. The CDR3 DNA sequence: TGTGCCAGCAGCCCGAGACCTAGCGGGAGTTACGAGCAGTACTTC. Translation: CASSPRPSGSYEQYF.

In this sample, this clonotype turned up a few times. This chain connects TRBV4-3 to TRBJ2-7; 11 bases fit TRBD2. The V and J ends lost 0 bases and 3 bases, in that order; junction bases with no gene match: 4. Germline CDR1 reads LGHNA; CDR2 reads YSLEER. The CDR3 extends over 16 amino acids. CDR3 sequence (DNA): TGCGCCAGCAGCCAAGATCGGCTAGCGGGAGGCTACGAGCAGTACTTC. Protein product: CASSQDRLAGGYEQYF.

This sequence joins TRBV5-6 and TRBJ2-7, with TRBD2 as a possible D gene (6 bases). V was pared by 3 bases and J by 0 bases, with 7 bases between. CDR1 and CDR2 (germline): SGHDT, YYEEEE. The CDR3 sequence is 13 residues long. The CDR3, as DNA: TGTGCCAGCAGCTCGGACTACTCCTACGAGCAGTACTTC. Translating gives CASSSDYSYEQYF. Filled out from reference TRBV5-6 and TRBJ2-7, the complete variable domain reads DAGVTQSPTHLIKTRGQQVTLRCSPKSGHDTVSWYQQALGQGPQFIFQYYEEEERQRGNFPDRFSGHQFPNYSSELNVNALLLGDSALYLCASSSDYSYEQYFGPGTRLTVT.

The rearrangement joins TRBV4-2 to TRBJ2-7; D is unclear. Trimming removed 2 bases from V and 4 bases from J, with 6 bases in between. There are 12 residues in the CDR3. The germline V gene encodes CDR1 LGHNA and CDR2 YNFKEQ. CDR3 in DNA: TGTGCCAGCAGCCAATTTGGTTACGAGCAGTACTTC. Translating gives CASSQFGYEQYF.

This chain links TRBV28 with TRBJ1-3; D remains unclear. The CDR3 runs to 12 residues. Germline V gives CDR1 MDHEN, CDR2 SYDVKM. The V gene lost 0 bases and the J gene lost 4 bases, with 1 base spanning the gap. CDR3 residues: CASSLWGNTIYF. Written as DNA, the CDR3 is TGTGCCAGCAGTTTATGGGGAAACACCATATATTTT.